This T cell receptor beta chain is drawn from a study of blood T cell repertoires in COVID-19. Authors' data handling: Estimated nucleated cell counts came from reference gene primer amplification. TCRdb's copy holds only in-frame clones and misses some; the assay was immunoSEQ multiplex PCR. The DNA was the basis for D and trimming; V, J and clone size are from that table. The sample includes roughly 260,000 clones, under 90% seen only once; the top ten take about 3.6%. Germline lookup yields CDR1 MNHEY and CDR2 SMNVEV (reference sequence). V was trimmed by 0 bases and J by 4 bases, leaving 15 bases between them. The CDR3 has 16 residues. This clone was observed once.

This chain connects TRBV27 to TRBJ1-1; tentative D call: TRBD1 (5 bases). The TCR sequence derives from a woman aged 40 to 50 who had been exposed to COVID-19. The sequenced sample was PBMCs or T cells enriched from blood (not recorded which). The CDR3 DNA is TGTGCCAGCAGTTTATCACCTAGGGGTGGTGGCACTGAAGCTTTCTTT. It encodes CASSLSPRGGGTEAFF.